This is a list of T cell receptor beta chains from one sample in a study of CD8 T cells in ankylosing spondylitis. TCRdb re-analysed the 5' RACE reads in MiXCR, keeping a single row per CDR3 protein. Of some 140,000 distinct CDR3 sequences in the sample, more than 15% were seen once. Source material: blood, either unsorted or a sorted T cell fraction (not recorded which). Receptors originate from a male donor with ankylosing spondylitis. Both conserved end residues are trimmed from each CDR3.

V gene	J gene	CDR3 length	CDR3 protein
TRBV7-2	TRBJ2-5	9	ASSPPGTQY
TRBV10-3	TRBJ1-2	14	ASRTAANPTPYGYT
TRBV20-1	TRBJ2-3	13	SATRTSGYTDTQY
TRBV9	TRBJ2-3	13	ASSNPGGGTDTQY
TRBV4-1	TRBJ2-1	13	ASSPRLSSYNEQF
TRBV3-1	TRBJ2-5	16	ASSQSSFWAYSQETQY
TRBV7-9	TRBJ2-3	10	ASSLGTNGQY
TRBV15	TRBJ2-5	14	ATSRIFRGDQETQY
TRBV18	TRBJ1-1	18	ASSPGFGDRDHVADTEAF
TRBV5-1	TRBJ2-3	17	ASSLAPGTSGGRGDTQY
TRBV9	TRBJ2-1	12	ASSPTSDNNEQF
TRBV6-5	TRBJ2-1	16	ASSSGLAGAVSYNEQF
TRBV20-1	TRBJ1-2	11	SARVDRYYGYT
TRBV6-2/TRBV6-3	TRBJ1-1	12	ASSYWRSGTEAF
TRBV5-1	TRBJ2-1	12	ATGAGTGYNEQF
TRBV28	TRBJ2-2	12	ASSRTGRTGELF
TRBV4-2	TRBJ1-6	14	ASSQAPYSYNSPLH
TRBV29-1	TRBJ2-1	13	SVEPRGGRVNEQF
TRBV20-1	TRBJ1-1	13	SARAEAAENTEAF
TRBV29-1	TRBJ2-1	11	SVDPAFYNEQF
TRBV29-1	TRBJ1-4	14	SAWGAGDRGSEKLF
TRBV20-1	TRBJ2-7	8	SALGDEQY
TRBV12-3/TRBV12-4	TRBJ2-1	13	ASSLGGQGYNEQF
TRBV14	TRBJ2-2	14	ASSQENGANTGELF
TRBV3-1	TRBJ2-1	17	ASSGMISGRASSYNEQF
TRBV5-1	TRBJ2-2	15	ASSTTLHRTNTGELF
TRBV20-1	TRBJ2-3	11	SARTGRADTQY
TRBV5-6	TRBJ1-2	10	ASSLVRSGYT
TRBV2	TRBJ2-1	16	ASRGYPGASSSYNEQF
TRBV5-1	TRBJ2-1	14	ASSSRVAGAYNEQF
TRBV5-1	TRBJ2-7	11	ASKGEGTYEQY
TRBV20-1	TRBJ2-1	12	SAAILAAYNEQF
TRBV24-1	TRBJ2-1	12	ATSDSGGYNEQF
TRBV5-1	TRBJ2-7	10	ASSVDSYEQY
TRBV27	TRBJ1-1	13	ASSGPPGLNTEAF
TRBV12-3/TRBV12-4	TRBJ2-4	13	ASSLPGQGLDIQY
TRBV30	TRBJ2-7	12	AWSPGVGAYEQY
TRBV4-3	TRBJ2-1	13	ASSQAGQGGNEQF
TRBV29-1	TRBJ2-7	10	SVEWNLGEQY
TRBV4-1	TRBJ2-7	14	ASSPPPGTDSYEQY
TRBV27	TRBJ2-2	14	ASSSLAGAATGELF
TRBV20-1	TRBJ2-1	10	SARDIAFEQF
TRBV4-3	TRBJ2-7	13	ASSQDPTGPYEQY
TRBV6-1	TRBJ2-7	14	ASTRLAGGGAYEQY
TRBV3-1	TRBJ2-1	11	ASSHGGPNEQF
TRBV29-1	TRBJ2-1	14	SVYTSGSYTYNEQF
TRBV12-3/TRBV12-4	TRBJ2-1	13	ASSVDRGGYNEQF
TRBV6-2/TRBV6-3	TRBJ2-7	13	ASRAGVSHSYEQY
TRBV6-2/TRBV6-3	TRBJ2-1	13	ASSYIRTGDNEQF
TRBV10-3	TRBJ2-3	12	AITGDGGTDTQY
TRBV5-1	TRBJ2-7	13	ASSQPGQGFHEQY